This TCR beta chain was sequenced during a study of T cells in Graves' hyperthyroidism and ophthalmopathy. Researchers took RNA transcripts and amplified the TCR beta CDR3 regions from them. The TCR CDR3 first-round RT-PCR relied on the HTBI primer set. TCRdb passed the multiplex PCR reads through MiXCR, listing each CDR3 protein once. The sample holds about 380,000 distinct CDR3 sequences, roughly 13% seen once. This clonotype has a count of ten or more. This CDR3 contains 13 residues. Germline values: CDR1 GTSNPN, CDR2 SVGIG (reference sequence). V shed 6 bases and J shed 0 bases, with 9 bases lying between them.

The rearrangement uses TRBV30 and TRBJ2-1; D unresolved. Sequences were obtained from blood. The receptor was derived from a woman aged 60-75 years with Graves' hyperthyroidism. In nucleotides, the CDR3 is TGTGCCTGTAAGGTCGGCTCCTACAATGAGCAGTTCTTC. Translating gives CACKVGSYNEQFF.